The clone carrying this T cell receptor (beta chain) was seen ten or more times. What it binds is unknown. The sample is drawn from a study of breast tumors, draining lymph nodes, adjacent tissues. Notes on the study in general: Luminal-like breast cancer showed significantly higher tumor–nontumor repertoire similarity than basal-like.

Axillary draining lymph nodes of breast cancer patients supplied the node samples. The ends were cut back, 0 bases at V and 7 bases at J, with 15 bases in the middle. This CDR3 contains 15 residues. Germline CDR1 and CDR2: MNHEY and SVGAGI. TCRdb itself ran the multiplex PCR reads through MiXCR, one entry per CDR3 protein. The table shows 120,000 to 150,000 distinct CDR3 sequences, with 30% to 35% occurring only once. Sequenced input: axillary lymph node tissue. V usage is TRBV6-5 and J usage is TRBJ1-2, with unresolved D. The sequence came from a female donor with breast cancer. Some clones in this sample may be carry-over from other donors' samples. The CDR3 protein is CASSYSSPPPGGYTF. Here the CDR3 DNA reads TGTGCCAGCAGTTACTCGAGCCCTCCCCCGGGTGGCTACACCTTC.